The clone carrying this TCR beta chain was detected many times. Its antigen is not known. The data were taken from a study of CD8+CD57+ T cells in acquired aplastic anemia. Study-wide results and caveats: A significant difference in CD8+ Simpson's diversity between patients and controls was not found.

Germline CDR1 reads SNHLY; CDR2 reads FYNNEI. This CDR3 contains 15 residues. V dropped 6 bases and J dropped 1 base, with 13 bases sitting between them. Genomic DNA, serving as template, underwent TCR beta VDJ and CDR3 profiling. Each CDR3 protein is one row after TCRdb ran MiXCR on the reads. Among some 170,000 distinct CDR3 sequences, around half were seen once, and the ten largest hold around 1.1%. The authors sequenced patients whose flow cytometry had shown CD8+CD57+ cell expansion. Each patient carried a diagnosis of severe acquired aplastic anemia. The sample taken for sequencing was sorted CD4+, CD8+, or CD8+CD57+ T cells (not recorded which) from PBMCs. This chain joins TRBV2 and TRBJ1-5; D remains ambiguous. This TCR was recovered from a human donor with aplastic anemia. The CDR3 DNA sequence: TGTGCCAGCAGGTTTCACGACACGAGCAATCAGCCCCAGCATTTT. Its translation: CASRFHDTSNQPQHF. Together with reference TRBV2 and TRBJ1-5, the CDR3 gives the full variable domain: EPEVTQTPSHQVTQMGQEVILRCVPISNHLYFYWYRQILGQKVEFLVSFYNNEISEKSEIFDDQFSVERPDGSNFTLKIRSTKLEDSAMYFCASRFHDTSNQPQHFGDGTRLSIL.